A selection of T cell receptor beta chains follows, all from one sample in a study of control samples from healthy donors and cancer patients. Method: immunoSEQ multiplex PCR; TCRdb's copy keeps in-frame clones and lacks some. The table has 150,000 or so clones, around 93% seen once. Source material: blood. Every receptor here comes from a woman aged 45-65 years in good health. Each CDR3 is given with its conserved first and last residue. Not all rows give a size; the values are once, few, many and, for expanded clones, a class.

cdr3_aa: CASSQDLQGVGEQYF
j_call: TRBJ2-7
v_call: TRBV3-1/TRBV3-2
cdr3_length: 15
clone_size: .

cdr3_aa: CASSIDQFGGTEAFF
j_call: TRBJ1-1
v_call: TRBV19
cdr3_length: 15
clone_size: once

cdr3_aa: CASSRTGTSGRGTDTQYF
j_call: TRBJ2-3
v_call: TRBV2
cdr3_length: 18
clone_size: .

cdr3_aa: CASSLGLYEAFF
j_call: TRBJ1-1
v_call: TRBV5-4
cdr3_length: 12
clone_size: .

cdr3_aa: CASSLRGGNSPLHF
j_call: TRBJ1-6
v_call: TRBV27
cdr3_length: 14
clone_size: .

cdr3_aa: CASSSDREIYGYTF
j_call: TRBJ1-2
v_call: TRBV13
cdr3_length: 14
clone_size: .

cdr3_aa: CASSPKGGSYEQYF
j_call: TRBJ2-7
v_call: TRBV7-9
cdr3_length: 14
clone_size: .

cdr3_aa: CASSQRTGGETQYF
j_call: TRBJ2-5
v_call: TRBV18
cdr3_length: 14
clone_size: once

cdr3_aa: CASNRNQGDQPQHF
j_call: TRBJ1-5
v_call: TRBV19
cdr3_length: 14
clone_size: .

cdr3_aa: CASSLGRLADTQYF
j_call: TRBJ2-3
v_call: TRBV13
cdr3_length: 14
clone_size: .

cdr3_aa: CASSTNPASNYGYTF
j_call: TRBJ1-2
v_call: TRBV28
cdr3_length: 15
clone_size: once

cdr3_aa: CANSDGRGNTEAFF
j_call: TRBJ1-1
v_call: TRBV2
cdr3_length: 14
clone_size: .

cdr3_aa: CASTLGPFSGTDTQYF
j_call: TRBJ2-3
v_call: TRBV2
cdr3_length: 16
clone_size: .

cdr3_aa: CSVEEGDTQYF
j_call: TRBJ2-3
v_call: TRBV29-1
cdr3_length: 11
clone_size: .

cdr3_aa: CASSYGPVGTEAFF
j_call: TRBJ1-1
v_call: TRBV6-5
cdr3_length: 14
clone_size: .

cdr3_aa: CASSEGSRWTGELFF
j_call: TRBJ2-2
v_call: TRBV6-1
cdr3_length: 15
clone_size: .

cdr3_aa: CASRDNYSNQPQHF
j_call: TRBJ1-5
v_call: TRBV28
cdr3_length: 14
clone_size: .

cdr3_aa: CASSLGLAPTGTQYF
j_call: TRBJ2-3
v_call: TRBV2
cdr3_length: 15
clone_size: .

cdr3_aa: CASSLNRRPLHF
j_call: TRBJ1-6
v_call: TRBV12-3/TRBV12-4
cdr3_length: 12
clone_size: .

cdr3_aa: CASSENNEQFF
j_call: TRBJ2-1
v_call: TRBV6-5
cdr3_length: 11
clone_size: .